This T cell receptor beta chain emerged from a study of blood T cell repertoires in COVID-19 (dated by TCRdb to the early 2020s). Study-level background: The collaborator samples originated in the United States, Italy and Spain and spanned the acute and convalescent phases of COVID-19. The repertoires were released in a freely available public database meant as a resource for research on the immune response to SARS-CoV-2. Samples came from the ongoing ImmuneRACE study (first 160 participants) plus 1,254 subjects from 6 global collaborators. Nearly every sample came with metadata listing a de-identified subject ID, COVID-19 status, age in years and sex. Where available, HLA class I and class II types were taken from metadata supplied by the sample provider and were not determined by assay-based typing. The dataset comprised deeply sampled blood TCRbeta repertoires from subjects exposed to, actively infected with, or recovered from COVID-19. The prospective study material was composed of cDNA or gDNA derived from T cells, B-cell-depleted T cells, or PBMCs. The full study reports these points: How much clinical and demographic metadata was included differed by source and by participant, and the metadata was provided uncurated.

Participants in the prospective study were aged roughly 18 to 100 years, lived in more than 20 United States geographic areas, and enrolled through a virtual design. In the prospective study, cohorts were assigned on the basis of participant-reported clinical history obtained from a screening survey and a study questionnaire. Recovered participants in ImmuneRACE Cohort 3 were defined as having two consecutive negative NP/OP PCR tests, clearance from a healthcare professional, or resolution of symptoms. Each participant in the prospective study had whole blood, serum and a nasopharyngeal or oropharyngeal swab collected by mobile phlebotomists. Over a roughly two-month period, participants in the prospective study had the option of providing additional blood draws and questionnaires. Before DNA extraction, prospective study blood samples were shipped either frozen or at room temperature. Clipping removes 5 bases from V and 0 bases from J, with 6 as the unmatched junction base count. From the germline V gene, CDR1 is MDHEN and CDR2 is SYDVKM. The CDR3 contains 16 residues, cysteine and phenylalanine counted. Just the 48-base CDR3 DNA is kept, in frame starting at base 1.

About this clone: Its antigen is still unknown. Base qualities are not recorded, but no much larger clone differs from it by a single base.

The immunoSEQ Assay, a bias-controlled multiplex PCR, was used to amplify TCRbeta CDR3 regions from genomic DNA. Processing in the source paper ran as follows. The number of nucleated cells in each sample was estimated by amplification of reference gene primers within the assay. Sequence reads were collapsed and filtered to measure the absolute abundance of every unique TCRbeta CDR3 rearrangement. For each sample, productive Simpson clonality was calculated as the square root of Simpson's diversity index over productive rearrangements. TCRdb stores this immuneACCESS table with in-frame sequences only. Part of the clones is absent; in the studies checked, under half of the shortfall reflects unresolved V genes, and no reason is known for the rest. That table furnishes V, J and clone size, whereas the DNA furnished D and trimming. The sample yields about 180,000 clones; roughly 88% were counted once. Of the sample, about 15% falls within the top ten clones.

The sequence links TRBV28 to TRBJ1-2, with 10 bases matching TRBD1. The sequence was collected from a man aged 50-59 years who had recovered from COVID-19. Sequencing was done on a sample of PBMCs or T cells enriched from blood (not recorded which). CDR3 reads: CASSPRGTGANYGYTF. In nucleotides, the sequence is TGTGCCAGCAGTCCTAGGGGGACAGGGGCTAACTATGGCTACACCTTC.